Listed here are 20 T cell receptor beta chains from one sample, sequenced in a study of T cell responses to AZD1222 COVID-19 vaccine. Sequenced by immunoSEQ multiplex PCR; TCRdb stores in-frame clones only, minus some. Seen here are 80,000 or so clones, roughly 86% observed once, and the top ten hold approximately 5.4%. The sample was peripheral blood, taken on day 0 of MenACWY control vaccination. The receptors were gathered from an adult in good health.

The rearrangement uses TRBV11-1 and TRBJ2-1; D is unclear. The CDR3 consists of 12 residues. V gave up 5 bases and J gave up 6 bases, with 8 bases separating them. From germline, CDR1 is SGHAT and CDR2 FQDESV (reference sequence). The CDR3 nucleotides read TGTGCCAGCAGCGGCCGTCTCAATGAGCAGTTCTTC. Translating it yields CASSGRLNEQFF.

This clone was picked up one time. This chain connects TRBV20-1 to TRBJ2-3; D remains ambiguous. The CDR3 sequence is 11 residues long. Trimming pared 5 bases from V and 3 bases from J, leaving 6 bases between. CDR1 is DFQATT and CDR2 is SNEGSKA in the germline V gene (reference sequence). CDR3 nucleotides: TGCAGTGCTGTCCGGACAGATACGCAGTATTTT. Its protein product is CSAVRTDTQYF.

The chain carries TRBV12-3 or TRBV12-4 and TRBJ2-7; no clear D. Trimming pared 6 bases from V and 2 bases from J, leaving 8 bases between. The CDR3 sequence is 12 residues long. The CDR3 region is CASSLRAYEQYF. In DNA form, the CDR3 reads TGTGCCAGCAGCCTCCGGGCCTACGAGCAGTACTTC.

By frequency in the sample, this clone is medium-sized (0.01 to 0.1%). Written as DNA, the CDR3 is TGTGCCTCGGATGGGACAGGGTCGACTAATGAAAAACTGTTTTTT. It yields the protein CASDGTGSTNEKLFF. The V gene is TRBV30, the J gene TRBJ1-4; 9 bases align to TRBD1. The CDR3 is 15 residues long. Germline CDR1 reads GTSNPN; CDR2 reads SVGIG (reference sequence). Trimming took 7 bases from V and 2 from J; bases not matched to a gene: 8. Supplemented by reference TRBV30 and TRBJ1-4, the full variable domain reads SQTIHQWPATLVQPVGSPLSLECTVEGTSNPNLYWYRQAAGRGLQLLFYSVGIGQISSEVPQNLSASRPQDRQFILSSKKLLLSDSGFYLCASDGTGSTNEKLFFGSGTQLSVL.

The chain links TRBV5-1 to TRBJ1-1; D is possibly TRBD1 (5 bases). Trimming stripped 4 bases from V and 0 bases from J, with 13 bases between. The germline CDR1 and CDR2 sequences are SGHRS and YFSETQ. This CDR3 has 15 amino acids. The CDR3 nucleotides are TGCGCCAGCAGCCTCGTACAGGATTTGAACACTGAAGCTTTCTTT. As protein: CASSLVQDLNTEAFF.

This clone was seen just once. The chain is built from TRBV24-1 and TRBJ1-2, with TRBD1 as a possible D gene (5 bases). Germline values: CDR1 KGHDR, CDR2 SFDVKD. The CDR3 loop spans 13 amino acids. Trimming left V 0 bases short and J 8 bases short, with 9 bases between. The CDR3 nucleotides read TGTGCCACCAGTGATTTGCGAGACAGAGGCTACACCTTC. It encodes CATSDLRDRGYTF.

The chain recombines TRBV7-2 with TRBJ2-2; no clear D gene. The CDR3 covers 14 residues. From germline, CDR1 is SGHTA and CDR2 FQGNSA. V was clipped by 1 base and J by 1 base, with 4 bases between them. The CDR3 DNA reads TGTGCCAGCAGCTTAGTGCGGAACACCGGGGAGCTGTTTTTT. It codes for CASSLVRNTGELFF. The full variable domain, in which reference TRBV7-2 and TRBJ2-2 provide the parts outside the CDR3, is GAGVSQSPSNKVTEKGKDVELRCDPISGHTALYWYRQSLGQGLEFLIYFQGNSAPDKSGLPSDRFSAERTGGSVSTLTIQRTQQEDSAVYLCASSLVRNTGELFFGEGSRLTVL.

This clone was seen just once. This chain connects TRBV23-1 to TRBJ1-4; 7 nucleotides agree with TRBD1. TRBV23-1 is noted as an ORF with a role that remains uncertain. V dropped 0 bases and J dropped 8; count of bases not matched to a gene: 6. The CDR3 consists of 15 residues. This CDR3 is CASSQSGGPTEKLFF. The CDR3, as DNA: TGCGCCAGCAGTCAATCAGGGGGCCCTACGGAAAAACTGTTTTTT.

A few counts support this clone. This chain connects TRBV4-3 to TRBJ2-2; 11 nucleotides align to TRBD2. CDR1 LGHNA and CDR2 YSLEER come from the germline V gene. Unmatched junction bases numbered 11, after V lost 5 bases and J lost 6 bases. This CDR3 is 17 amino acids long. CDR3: CASSGTSGGLSAGELFF. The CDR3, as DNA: TGCGCCAGCAGCGGCACTAGCGGGGGCCTCTCTGCCGGGGAGCTGTTTTTT.

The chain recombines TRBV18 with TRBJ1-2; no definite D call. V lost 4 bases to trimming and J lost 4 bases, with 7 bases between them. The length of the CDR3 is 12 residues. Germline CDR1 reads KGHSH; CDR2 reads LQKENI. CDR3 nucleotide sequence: TGTGCCAGCTCACGGCCGACCTATGGCTACACCTTC. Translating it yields CASSRPTYGYTF. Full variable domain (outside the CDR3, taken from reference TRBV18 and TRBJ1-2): NAGVMQNPRHLVRRRGQEARLRCSPMKGHSHVYWYRQLPEEGLKFMVYLQKENIIDESGMPKERFSAEFPKEGPSILRIQQVVRGDSAAYFCASSRPTYGYTFGSGTRLTVV.

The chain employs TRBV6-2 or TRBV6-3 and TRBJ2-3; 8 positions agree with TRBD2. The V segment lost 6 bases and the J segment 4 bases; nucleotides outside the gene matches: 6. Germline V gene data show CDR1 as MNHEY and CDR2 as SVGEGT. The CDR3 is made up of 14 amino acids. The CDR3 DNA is TGTGCCAGCAGCCCCGCGGGGGGTTCAGATACGCAGTATTTT. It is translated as CASSPAGGSDTQYF.

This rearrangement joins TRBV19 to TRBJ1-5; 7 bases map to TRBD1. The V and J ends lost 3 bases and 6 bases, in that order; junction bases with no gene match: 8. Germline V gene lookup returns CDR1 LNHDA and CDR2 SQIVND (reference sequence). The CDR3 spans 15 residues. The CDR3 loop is CASSIATGNLQPQHF. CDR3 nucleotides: TGTGCCAGTAGTATCGCGACAGGGAACCTTCAGCCCCAGCATTTT.

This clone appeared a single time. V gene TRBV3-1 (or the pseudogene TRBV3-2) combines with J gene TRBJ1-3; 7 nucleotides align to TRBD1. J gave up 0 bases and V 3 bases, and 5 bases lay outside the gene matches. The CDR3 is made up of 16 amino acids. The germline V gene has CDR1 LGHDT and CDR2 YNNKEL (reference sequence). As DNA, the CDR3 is TGTGCCAGCAGCCAGCCGAGGGACAGCTCTGGAAACACCATATATTTT. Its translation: CASSQPRDSSGNTIYF.

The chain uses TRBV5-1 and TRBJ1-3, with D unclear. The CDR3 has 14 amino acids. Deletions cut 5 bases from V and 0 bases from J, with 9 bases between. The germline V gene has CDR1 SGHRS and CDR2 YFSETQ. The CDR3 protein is CASSLLHSGNTIYF. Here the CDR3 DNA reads TGCGCCAGCAGTTTACTCCACTCTGGAAACACCATATATTTT.

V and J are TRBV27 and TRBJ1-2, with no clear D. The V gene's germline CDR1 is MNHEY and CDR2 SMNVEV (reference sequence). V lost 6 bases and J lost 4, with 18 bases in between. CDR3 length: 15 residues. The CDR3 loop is CASSRSPRGSYGYTF. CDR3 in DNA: TGTGCCAGCAGCCGATCCCCGCGGGGAAGCTATGGCTACACCTTC.

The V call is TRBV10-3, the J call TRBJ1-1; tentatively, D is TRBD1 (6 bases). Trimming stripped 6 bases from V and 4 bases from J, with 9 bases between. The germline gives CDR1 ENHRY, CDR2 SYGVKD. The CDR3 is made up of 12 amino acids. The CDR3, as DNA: TGTGCCATCAGAACGGACAGCACTGAAGCTTTCTTT. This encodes CAIRTDSTEAFF.

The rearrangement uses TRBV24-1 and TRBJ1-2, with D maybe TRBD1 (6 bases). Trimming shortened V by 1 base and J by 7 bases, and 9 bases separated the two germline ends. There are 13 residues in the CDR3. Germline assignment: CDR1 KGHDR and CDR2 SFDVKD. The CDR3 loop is CATSDFTGSGYTF. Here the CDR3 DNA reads TGTGCCACCAGTGATTTTACAGGGAGTGGCTACACCTTC.

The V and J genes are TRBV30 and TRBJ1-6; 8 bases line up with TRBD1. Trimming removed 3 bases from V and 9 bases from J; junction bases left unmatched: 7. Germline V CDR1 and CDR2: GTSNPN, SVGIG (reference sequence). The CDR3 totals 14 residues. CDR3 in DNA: TGTGCCTGGAGAGGAGGACAGGGAACTTCACCCCTCCACTTT. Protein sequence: CAWRGGQGTSPLHF. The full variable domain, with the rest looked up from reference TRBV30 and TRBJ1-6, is SQTIHQWPATLVQPVGSPLSLECTVEGTSNPNLYWYRQAAGRGLQLLFYSVGIGQISSEVPQNLSASRPQDRQFILSSKKLLLSDSGFYLCAWRGGQGTSPLHFGNGTRLTVT.

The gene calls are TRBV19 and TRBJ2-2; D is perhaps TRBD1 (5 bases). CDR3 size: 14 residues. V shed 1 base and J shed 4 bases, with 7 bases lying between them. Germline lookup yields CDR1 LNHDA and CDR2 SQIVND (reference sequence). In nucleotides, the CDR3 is TGTGCCAGTAGTATAGTGCAGGGCACCGGGGAGCTGTTTTTT. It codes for CASSIVQGTGELFF.

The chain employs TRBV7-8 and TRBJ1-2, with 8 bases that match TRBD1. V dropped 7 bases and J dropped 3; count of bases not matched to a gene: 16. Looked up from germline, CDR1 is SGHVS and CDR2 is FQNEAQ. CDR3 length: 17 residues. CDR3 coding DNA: TGTGCCAGCAACAAATTGGGGCAGGGGGCCCTAGACTATGGCTACACCTTC. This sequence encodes CASNKLGQGALDYGYTF.